Many counts were recorded for the clone carrying this TCR beta chain. RNA transcripts yielded amplified TCR beta CDR3 regions. Primed by the HTBI set, a first-round RT-PCR was run on the TCR CDR3. Each CDR3 protein is one row after TCRdb ran MiXCR on the multiplex PCR reads. The sample holds fewer than 900,000 distinct CDR3 sequences, roughly a sixth seen once. The data belong to a study of T cells in Graves' hyperthyroidism and ophthalmopathy. Per the germline V gene, CDR1 is SNHLY and CDR2 is FYNNEI. Trimming at V came to 3 bases and at J to 5 bases, leaving 11 bases not matched to a gene. The CDR3 length is 16 residues.

Sequencing was performed on blood. The chain carries TRBV2 and TRBJ2-5; 8 bases are shared with TRBD1. This clonotype was obtained from a woman aged 45-65 years with Graves' hyperthyroidism that later progressed to Graves' ophthalmopathy. DNA for the CDR3: TGTGCCAGCAGTGATCCGCAGGGGGCTGCCTGGGAGACCCAGTACTTC. This codes for CASSDPQGAAWETQYF.